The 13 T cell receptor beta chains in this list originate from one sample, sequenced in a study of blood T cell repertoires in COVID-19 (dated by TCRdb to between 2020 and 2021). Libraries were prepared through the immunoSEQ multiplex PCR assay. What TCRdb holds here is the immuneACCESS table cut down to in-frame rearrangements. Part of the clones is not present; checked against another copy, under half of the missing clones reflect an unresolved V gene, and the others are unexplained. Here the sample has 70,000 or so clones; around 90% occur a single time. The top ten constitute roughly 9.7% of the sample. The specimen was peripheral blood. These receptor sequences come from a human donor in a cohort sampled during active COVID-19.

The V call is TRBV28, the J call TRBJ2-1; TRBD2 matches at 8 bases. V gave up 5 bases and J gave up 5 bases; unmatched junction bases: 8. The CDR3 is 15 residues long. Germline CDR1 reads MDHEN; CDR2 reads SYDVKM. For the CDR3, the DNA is TGTGCCAGCAGTACACTAGCGGAGATTCACAATGAGCAGTTCTTC. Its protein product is CASSTLAEIHNEQFF.

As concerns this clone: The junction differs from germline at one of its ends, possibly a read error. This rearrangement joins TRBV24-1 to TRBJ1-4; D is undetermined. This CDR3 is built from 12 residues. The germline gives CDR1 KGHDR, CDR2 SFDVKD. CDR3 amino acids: CATSAPSGKLFF. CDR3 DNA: TGTGCCACAAGTGCGCCCTCGGGAAAACTGTTTTTT.

The CDR3 sequence is CASSPHLSGYYEQYF. CDR3 bases: TGTGCCAGCAGCCCTCACCTTAGCGGCTACTACGAGCAGTACTTC. The chain joins TRBV11-1 to TRBJ2-7, with D possibly matching TRBD2 (6 bases). Trimming took off 5 bases at V and 3 bases at J, with 17 bases between the two ends. Germline V gives CDR1 SGHAT, CDR2 FQDESV (reference sequence). CDR3 length equals 15 residues.

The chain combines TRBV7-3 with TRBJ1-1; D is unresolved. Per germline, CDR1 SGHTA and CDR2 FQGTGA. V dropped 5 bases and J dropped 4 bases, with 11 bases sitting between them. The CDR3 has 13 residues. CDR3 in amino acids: CASSMERATEAFF. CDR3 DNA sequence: TGTGCCAGCAGCATGGAGCGGGCCACTGAAGCTTTCTTT.

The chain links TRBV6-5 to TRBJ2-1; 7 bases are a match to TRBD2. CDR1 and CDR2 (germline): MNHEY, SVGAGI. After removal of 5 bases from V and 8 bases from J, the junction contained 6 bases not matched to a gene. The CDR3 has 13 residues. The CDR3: CASSTGLGDEQFF. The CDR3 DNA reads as TGTGCCAGCAGTACCGGACTAGGCGATGAGCAGTTCTTC.

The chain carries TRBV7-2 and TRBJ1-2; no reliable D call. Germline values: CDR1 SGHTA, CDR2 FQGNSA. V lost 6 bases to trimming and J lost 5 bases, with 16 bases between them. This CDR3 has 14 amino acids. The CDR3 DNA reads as TGTGCCAGCAGTTCGGGAGGAGGAGGGTATGGCTACACCTTC. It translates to CASSSGGGGYGYTF.

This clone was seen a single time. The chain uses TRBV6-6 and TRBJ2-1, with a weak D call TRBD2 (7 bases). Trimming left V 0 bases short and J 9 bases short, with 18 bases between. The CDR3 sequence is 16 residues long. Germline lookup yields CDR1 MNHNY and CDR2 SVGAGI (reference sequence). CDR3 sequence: CASSYSRGTNEGEQFF. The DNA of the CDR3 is TGTGCCAGCAGTTACTCGAGGGGGACTAATGAGGGTGAGCAGTTCTTC.

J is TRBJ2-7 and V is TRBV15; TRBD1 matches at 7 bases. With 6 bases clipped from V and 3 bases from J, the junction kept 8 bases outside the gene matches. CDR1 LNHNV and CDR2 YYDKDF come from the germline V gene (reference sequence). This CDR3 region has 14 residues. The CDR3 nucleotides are TGTGCCACCAGTAGAACAGGGGCCCTCTACGAGCAGTACTTC. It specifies CATSRTGALYEQYF.

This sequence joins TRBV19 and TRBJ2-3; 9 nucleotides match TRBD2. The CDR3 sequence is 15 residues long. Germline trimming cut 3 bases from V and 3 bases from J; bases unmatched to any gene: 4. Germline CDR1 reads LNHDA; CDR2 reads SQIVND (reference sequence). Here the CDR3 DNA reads TGTGCCAGTAGTATCTTGCTAGCGGGAACAGATACGCAGTATTTT. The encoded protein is CASSILLAGTDTQYF.

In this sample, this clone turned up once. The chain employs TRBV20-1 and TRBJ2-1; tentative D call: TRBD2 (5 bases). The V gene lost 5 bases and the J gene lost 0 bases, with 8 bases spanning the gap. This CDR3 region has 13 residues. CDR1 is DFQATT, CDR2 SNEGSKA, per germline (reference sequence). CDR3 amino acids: CSAGGSSYNEQFF. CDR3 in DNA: TGCAGTGCTGGTGGGAGCTCCTACAATGAGCAGTTCTTC.

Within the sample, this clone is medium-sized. CDR3 region: CASSVGAYSNQPQHF. In DNA, the CDR3 is TGTGCCAGTAGTGTAGGGGCCTATAGCAATCAGCCCCAGCATTTT. The chain has TRBV19 and TRBJ1-5; tentative D call: TRBD1 (5 bases). The germline V and J ends were trimmed by 5 bases and 0 bases, with 11 bases remaining between them. The CDR3 runs to 15 residues. Germline V gene sequence: CDR1 LNHDA, CDR2 SQIVND (reference sequence).

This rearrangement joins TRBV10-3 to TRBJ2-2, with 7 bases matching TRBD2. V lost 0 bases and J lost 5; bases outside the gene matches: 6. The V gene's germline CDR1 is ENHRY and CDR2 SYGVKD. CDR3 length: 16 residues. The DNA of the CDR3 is TGTGCCATCAGTGAGTCGTCGGGGGGAGCGACCGGGGAGCTGTTTTTT. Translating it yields CAISESSGGATGELFF.

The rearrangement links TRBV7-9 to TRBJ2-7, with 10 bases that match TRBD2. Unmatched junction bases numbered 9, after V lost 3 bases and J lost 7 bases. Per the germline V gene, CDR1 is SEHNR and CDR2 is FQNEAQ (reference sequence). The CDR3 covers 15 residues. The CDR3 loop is CASSFSPSGRDEQYF. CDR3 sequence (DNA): TGTGCCAGCAGCTTTTCCCCCAGCGGGAGGGATGAGCAGTACTTC.